These 24 T cell receptor beta chains came from one sample sequenced in a study of blood T cell repertoires in COVID-19. Assay used: immunoSEQ multiplex PCR; TCRdb lists only in-frame clones, some missing. The sample includes about 260,000 clones, 87% of them seen just once. Sequenced input: peripheral blood. Source of these receptors: a woman aged 40 to 55 who had recovered from COVID-19.

The chain joins TRBV30 to TRBJ1-1; D may be TRBD1 (5 bases). The CDR3 has 13 amino acids. The V gene lost 5 bases and the J gene lost 0 bases, with 10 bases spanning the gap. Germline V gene sequence: CDR1 GTSNPN, CDR2 SVGIG (reference sequence). The CDR3: CAWGLTVNTEAFF. CDR3 nucleotide sequence: TGTGCCTGGGGTTTGACAGTGAACACTGAAGCTTTCTTT.

The chain links TRBV5-1 to TRBJ2-1, with a weak D call TRBD2 (7 bases). The CDR3 has 16 amino acids. Germline loops: CDR1 SGHRS, CDR2 YFSETQ. The V and J ends lost 4 bases and 8 bases respectively, with 22 bases between them. CDR3 loop: CASSPRPGEGVYEQFF. The CDR3 DNA follows: TGCGCCAGCAGCCCCCGCCCCGGGGAGGGGGTATATGAGCAGTTCTTC.

The chain uses TRBV11-2 and TRBJ2-5, with 8 nucleotides matching TRBD1. The V gene's germline CDR1 is SGHAT and CDR2 FQNNGV. The CDR3 loop spans 14 amino acids. V shed 3 bases and J 0 bases; nucleotides not matched to a gene: 0. This CDR3 reads CASSLDRDQETQYF. The CDR3, as DNA: TGTGCCAGCAGCTTGGACAGGGACCAAGAGACCCAGTACTTC.

The V and J genes are TRBV5-1 and TRBJ1-2; TRBD1 matches 7 bases. CDR3 size: 15 residues. Germline assignment: CDR1 SGHRS and CDR2 YFSETQ. The V gene end was trimmed by 0 bases and the J gene end by 4 bases; junction bases not matched to a gene: 6. For the CDR3, the DNA is TGCGCCAGCAGCTTGGCGACAGGGATTGGCTATGGCTACACCTTC. Translated: CASSLATGIGYGYTF.

The chain employs TRBV6-5 and TRBJ1-3; D is unclear. Trimming took off 7 bases at V and 0 bases at J, with 10 bases between the two ends. Germline V gene lookup returns CDR1 MNHEY and CDR2 SVGAGI. The CDR3 is 14 residues long. DNA of the CDR3: TGTGCCAGCATGCGGCAGAGCTCTGGAAACACCATATATTTT. Residues: CASMRQSSGNTIYF.

The genes are TRBV27 and TRBJ2-7; TRBD1 might be the D (6 bases). Deletions cut 4 bases from V and 0 bases from J, with 13 bases between. The V gene's germline CDR1 is MNHEY and CDR2 SMNVEV (reference sequence). The CDR3 sequence is 15 residues long. The DNA for the CDR3 is TGTGCCAGCAGTTCAAAAGGACAGAACTCCTACGAGCAGTACTTC. Translating gives CASSSKGQNSYEQYF.

This clone appeared once. The chain carries TRBV10-3 and TRBJ1-2; D possibly corresponds to TRBD1 (5 bases). This CDR3 has 14 residues. CDR1 is ENHRY and CDR2 is SYGVKD in the germline V gene. The ends were cut back, 3 bases at V and 13 bases at J, with 21 bases in the middle. Here the CDR3 DNA reads TGTGCCATCAGTGATGGAACAGGCGGTCTTATTTCCACCTTC. Amino acid sequence: CAISDGTGGLISTF.

This clone showed up just a few times. The rearrangement links TRBV5-1 to TRBJ2-1; a possible D gene is TRBD2 (6 bases). V lost 1 base to trimming and J lost 0 bases, with 14 bases between them. In germline, CDR1 is SGHRS, CDR2 YFSETQ. The length of the CDR3 is 17 residues. The CDR3 DNA reads TGCGCCAGCAGCTTGACAGCCGGGGGAGACTCCTACAATGAGCAGTTCTTC. Translation gives CASSLTAGGDSYNEQFF.

The chain links TRBV13 to TRBJ1-3, with 8 bases lining up with TRBD1. The CDR3 is 20 residues long. Trimming removed 2 bases from V and 2 bases from J; junction bases left unmatched: 17. The germline V gene has CDR1 PRHDT and CDR2 FYEKMQ (reference sequence). CDR3 region: CASSLRVAGGMMVPGNTIYF. The CDR3 DNA sequence: TGTGCCAGCAGCTTAAGGGTGGCAGGGGGCATGATGGTTCCTGGAAACACCATATATTTT.

The chain couples TRBV3-1 (or the pseudogene TRBV3-2) to TRBJ1-2, with D possibly matching TRBD1 (6 bases). Trimming removed 3 bases at V and 7 bases at J, with 24 bases between. The CDR3 contains 17 residues. Germline CDR1 is LGHDT and CDR2 is YNNKEL (reference sequence). As DNA, the CDR3 is TGTGCCAGCAGCCACCAAGGGAGGGTTGGGGAAGGGGGTGGCTACACCTTC. Protein: CASSHQGRVGEGGGYTF.

Notes on this clone: Since no conserved phenylalanine or tryptophan closes the CDR3, a read error is the likely cause. CDR3 sequence (DNA): TGTGCCAGCAGCCGACAGGTAGTCCCTGAGGGCTACACCCTC. It encodes CASSRQVVPEGYTL. V usage is TRBV2 and J usage is TRBJ1-2; D is perhaps TRBD1 (6 bases). V was clipped by 6 bases and J by 8 bases, with 19 bases between them. From germline, CDR1 is SNHLY and CDR2 FYNNEI. This CDR3 region has 14 residues.

This clone has only one observation. The chain carries TRBV30 and TRBJ1-1, with a possible D match to TRBD1 (5 bases). Germline V gene data show CDR1 as GTSNPN and CDR2 as SVGIG (reference sequence). The CDR3 runs to 14 residues. Trimming left V 1 base short and J 11 bases short, with 20 bases between. This chain's CDR3 is CAWSGGEGVLGAFF. CDR3 in DNA: TGTGCCTGGAGTGGTGGCGAAGGGGTATTGGGGGCTTTCTTT.

V usage is TRBV28 and J usage is TRBJ1-6; 9 bases fit TRBD1. Germline CDR1 and CDR2: MDHEN and SYDVKM. The CDR3 extends over 16 amino acids. Trimming at V came to 2 bases and at J to 7 bases, leaving 6 bases not matched to a gene. The CDR3 nucleotides are TGTGCCAGCAGTTTACCGAACAGGGGGCCCAATTCACCCCTCCACTTT. It encodes CASSLPNRGPNSPLHF.

CDR3 sequence (DNA): TGTGCCAGCAGTGTGACAGGCGGCCCGAAGGGGGGAAACACCATATATTTT. Residues: CASSVTGGPKGGNTIYF. The chain combines TRBV2 with TRBJ1-3, with TRBD1 as a possible D gene (6 bases). Germline CDR1 and CDR2: SNHLY and FYNNEI. This CDR3 spans 17 amino acids. With 4 bases removed from V and 4 bases from J, the gap between germline ends came to 20 bases.

The chain couples TRBV7-8 to TRBJ1-1; D not resolved. Trimming cost V 7 bases and J 5 bases, with 11 bases left between them. The CDR3 loop spans 12 amino acids. Germline V lookup: CDR1 SGHVS, CDR2 FQNEAQ. CDR3 loop: CASTNYRTEAFF. As DNA, the CDR3 is TGTGCCAGCACCAACTACCGGACTGAAGCTTTCTTT.

This clone appeared once. This sequence joins TRBV11-2 and TRBJ2-7; 9 bases align to TRBD1. The CDR3 totals 13 residues. With V trimmed by 1 base and J by 5 bases, 0 bases remained unmatched. Germline assignment: CDR1 SGHAT and CDR2 FQNNGV. The chain's CDR3 is CASSLGQGDEQYF. The CDR3 DNA reads as TGTGCCAGCAGCTTAGGACAGGGGGACGAGCAGTACTTC. Looking up the rest from reference TRBV11-2 and TRBJ2-7 gives the full variable domain: EAGVAQSPRYKIIEKRQSVAFWCNPISGHATLYWYQQILGQGPKLLIQFQNNGVVDDSQLPKDRFSAERLKGVDSTLKIQPAKLEDSAVYLCASSLGQGDEQYFGPGTRLTVT.

There are a few counts of this clone. The rearrangement joins TRBV9 to TRBJ2-1, with 8 positions matching TRBD2. The ends lost 0 bases at V and 10 bases at J; junction bases unmatched: 6. Germline V gives CDR1 SGDLS, CDR2 YYNGEE. The CDR3 spans 14 residues. This chain's CDR3 is CASSVEGLAREQFF. In DNA form, the CDR3 reads TGTGCCAGCAGCGTAGAAGGACTAGCACGGGAGCAGTTCTTC.

The sample holds one count of this clone. The rearrangement links TRBV14 to TRBJ2-2; 7 bases line up with TRBD2. Germline V gene sequence: CDR1 SGHDN, CDR2 FVKESK. This CDR3 region has 17 residues. After removal of 0 bases from V and 4 bases from J, the junction contained 8 bases not matched to a gene. In DNA, the CDR3 is TGTGCCAGCAGCCAAGAACCCAGCGGGGCGATCACCGGGGAGCTGTTTTTT. Its protein product is CASSQEPSGAITGELFF.

The chain recombines TRBV9 with TRBJ2-2, with D perhaps matching TRBD2 (6 bases). V gave up 5 bases and J gave up 4 bases, with 18 bases separating them. The CDR3 sequence is 16 residues long. Germline values: CDR1 SGDLS, CDR2 YYNGEE. For the CDR3, the DNA is TGTGCCAGCAGTGACAGAGGAGGGTCGATCACCGGGGAGCTGTTTTTT. It codes for CASSDRGGSITGELFF.

The chain carries TRBV3-1 (or the pseudogene TRBV3-2) and TRBJ2-1; 9 bases map to TRBD1. V shed 0 bases and J 2 bases; nucleotides not matched to a gene: 5. There are 17 residues in the CDR3. Germline CDR1 reads LGHDT; CDR2 reads YNNKEL (reference sequence). CDR3 sequence: CASSQEDNRGPYNEQFF. CDR3 nucleotide sequence: TGTGCCAGCAGCCAAGAGGATAACAGGGGGCCCTACAATGAGCAGTTCTTC.

V is TRBV7-6 and J is TRBJ2-2; D is perhaps TRBD2 (6 bases). Per germline, CDR1 SGHVS and CDR2 FNYEAQ. V lost 1 base and J lost 4, with 13 bases in between. The CDR3 runs 16 residues. CDR3 sequence reads: CASSLDPGGSTGELFF. As DNA, the CDR3 is TGTGCCAGCAGCTTAGACCCCGGGGGTTCCACCGGGGAGCTGTTTTTT.

V usage is TRBV7-2 and J usage is TRBJ2-5; 12 positions match TRBD2. Germline CDR1 is SGHTA and CDR2 is FQGNSA. V shed 5 bases, J shed 5 bases, and the junction held 15 bases outside the gene matches. This CDR3 has 18 residues. In nucleotides, the CDR3 is TGTGCCAGCAGCGACCGGAGAGCTAGCGGGGGGGCCCGGGAGACCCAGTACTTC. Protein sequence: CASSDRRASGGARETQYF.

This chain links TRBV2 with TRBJ1-1; tentatively, D is TRBD1 (5 bases). V was shortened by 6 bases and J by 5 bases, with 16 bases between the two germline ends. CDR1 and CDR2 (germline): SNHLY, FYNNEI. The CDR3 consists of 14 residues. The CDR3 loop is CASSQQAGGTEAFF. The CDR3 coding sequence is TGTGCCAGCAGCCAACAGGCCGGTGGGACTGAAGCTTTCTTT.

The genes are TRBV2 and TRBJ1-5; the match to TRBD1 covers 8 bases. In germline, CDR1 is SNHLY, CDR2 FYNNEI. V shed 7 bases and J 5 bases; nucleotides not matched to a gene: 10. The CDR3 is 15 amino acids. The DNA for the CDR3 is TGTGCCAGCACCGGGACAGGCTACGGGTATCAGCCCCAGCATTTT. Amino acids: CASTGTGYGYQPQHF. Full variable domain (missing parts from reference TRBV2 and TRBJ1-5): EPEVTQTPSHQVTQMGQEVILRCVPISNHLYFYWYRQILGQKVEFLVSFYNNEISEKSEIFDDQFSVERPDGSNFTLKIRSTKLEDSAMYFCASTGTGYGYQPQHFGDGTRLSIL.